One and the same sample provided the 6 T cell receptor beta chains below, sequenced in a study of blood T cell repertoires in COVID-19. TCRdb keeps only in-frame clones here, not all; method: immunoSEQ multiplex PCR. Of about 150,000 clones in the sample, more than 80% were seen once. The sample comprised peripheral blood. The receptors here all came from a man aged 45-60 years with acute or convalescent COVID-19.

The chain employs TRBV9 and TRBJ1-2; the D is unclear. CDR1 is SGDLS, CDR2 YYNGEE, per germline. Trimming pared 7 bases from V and 3 bases from J, leaving 7 bases between. The CDR3 contains 11 residues. The CDR3 DNA reads TGTGCCAGCGGGAGAGACTATGGCTACACCTTC. Protein product: CASGRDYGYTF.

V gene TRBV29-1 combines with J gene TRBJ2-1; no clear D gene. CDR3 length equals 14 residues. CDR1 and CDR2 (germline): SQVTM, ANQGSEA. Trimming took 1 base from V and 5 from J, leaving 12 bases between them. For the CDR3, the DNA is TGCAGCGTTGAAGGAGAGGCGGTAGACAATGAGCAGTTCTTC. Residues: CSVEGEAVDNEQFF.

The chain combines TRBV6-6 with TRBJ2-5; 8 nucleotides line up with TRBD2. Trimming removed 6 bases from V and 0 bases from J; junction bases left unmatched: 3. Germline V gene lookup returns CDR1 MNHNY and CDR2 SVGAGI (reference sequence). The CDR3 loop spans 14 amino acids. CDR3 sequence (DNA): TGTGCCAGCAGAGATAGCGGGAACCAAGAGACCCAGTACTTC. This encodes CASRDSGNQETQYF.

The chain employs TRBV6-5 and TRBJ2-1; 7 bases are a match to TRBD2. The CDR3 length is 16 residues. CDR1 is MNHEY, CDR2 SVGAGI, per germline. V gave up 2 bases and J gave up 1 base; unmatched junction bases: 5. This chain's CDR3 is CASSYELAASYNEQFF. CDR3 coding DNA: TGTGCCAGCAGTTACGAGCTAGCGGCATCCTACAATGAGCAGTTCTTC.

This rearrangement joins TRBV29-1 to TRBJ1-1; 9 bases line up with TRBD1. From germline, CDR1 is SQVTM and CDR2 ANQGSEA. V lost 7 bases to trimming and J lost 4 bases; unmatched junction nucleotides: 7. The CDR3 sequence is 13 residues long. CDR3 nucleotide sequence: TGCAGCGCCGTACAGGGGGCAGGCACTGAAGCTTTCTTT. It encodes CSAVQGAGTEAFF.

CDR3 bases: TGTGCCTTATCGCGACAGGGAGGTACCGAGCAGTACTTC. Protein product: CALSRQGGTEQYF. J is TRBJ2-7 and V is TRBV30, with D possibly TRBD1 on 7 matching bases. The CDR3 extends over 13 amino acids. From germline, CDR1 is GTSNPN and CDR2 SVGIG (reference sequence). Between the trimmed V and J ends, which lost 7 bases and 6 bases, there was a span of 19 bases. Filled out from reference TRBV30 and TRBJ2-7, the complete variable domain reads SQTIHQWPATLVQPVGSPLSLECTVEGTSNPNLYWYRQAAGRGLQLLFYSVGIGQISSEVPQNLSASRPQDRQFILSSKKLLLSDSGFYLCALSRQGGTEQYFGPGTRLTVT.